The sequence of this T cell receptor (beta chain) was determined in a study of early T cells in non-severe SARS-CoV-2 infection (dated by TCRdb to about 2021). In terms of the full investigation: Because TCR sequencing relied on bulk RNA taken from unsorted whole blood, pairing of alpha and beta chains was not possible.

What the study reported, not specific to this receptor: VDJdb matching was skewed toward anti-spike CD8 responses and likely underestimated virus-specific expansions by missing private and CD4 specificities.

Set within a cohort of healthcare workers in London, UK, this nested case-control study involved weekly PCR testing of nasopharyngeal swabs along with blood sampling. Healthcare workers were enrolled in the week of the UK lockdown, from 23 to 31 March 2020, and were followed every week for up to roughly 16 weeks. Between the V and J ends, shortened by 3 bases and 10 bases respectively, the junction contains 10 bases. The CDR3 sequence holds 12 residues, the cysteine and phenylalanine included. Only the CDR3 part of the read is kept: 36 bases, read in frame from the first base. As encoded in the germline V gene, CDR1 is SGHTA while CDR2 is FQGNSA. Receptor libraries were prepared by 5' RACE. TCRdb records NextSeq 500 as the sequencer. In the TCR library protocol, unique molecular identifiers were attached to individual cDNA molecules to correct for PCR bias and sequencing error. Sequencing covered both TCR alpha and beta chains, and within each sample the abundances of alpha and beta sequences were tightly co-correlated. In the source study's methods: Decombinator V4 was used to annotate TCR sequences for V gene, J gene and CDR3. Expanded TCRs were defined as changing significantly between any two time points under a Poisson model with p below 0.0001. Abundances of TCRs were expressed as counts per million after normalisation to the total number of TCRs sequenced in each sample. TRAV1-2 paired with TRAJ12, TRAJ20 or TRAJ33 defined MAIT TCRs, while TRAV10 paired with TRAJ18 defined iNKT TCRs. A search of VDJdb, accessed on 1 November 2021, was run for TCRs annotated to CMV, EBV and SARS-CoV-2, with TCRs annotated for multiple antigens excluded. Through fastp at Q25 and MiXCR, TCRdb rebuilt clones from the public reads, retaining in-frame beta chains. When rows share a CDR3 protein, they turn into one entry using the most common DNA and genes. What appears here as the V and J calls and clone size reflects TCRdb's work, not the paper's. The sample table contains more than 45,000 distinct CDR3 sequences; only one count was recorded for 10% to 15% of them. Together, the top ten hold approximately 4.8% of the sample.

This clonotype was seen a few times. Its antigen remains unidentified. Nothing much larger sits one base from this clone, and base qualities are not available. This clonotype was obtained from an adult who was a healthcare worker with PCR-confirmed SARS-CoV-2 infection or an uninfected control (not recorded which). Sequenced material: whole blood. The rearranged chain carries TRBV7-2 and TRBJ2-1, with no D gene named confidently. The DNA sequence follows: TGTGCCAGCAGCTTTTACGGCAGGGAGCAGTTCTTC. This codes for CASSFYGREQFF.